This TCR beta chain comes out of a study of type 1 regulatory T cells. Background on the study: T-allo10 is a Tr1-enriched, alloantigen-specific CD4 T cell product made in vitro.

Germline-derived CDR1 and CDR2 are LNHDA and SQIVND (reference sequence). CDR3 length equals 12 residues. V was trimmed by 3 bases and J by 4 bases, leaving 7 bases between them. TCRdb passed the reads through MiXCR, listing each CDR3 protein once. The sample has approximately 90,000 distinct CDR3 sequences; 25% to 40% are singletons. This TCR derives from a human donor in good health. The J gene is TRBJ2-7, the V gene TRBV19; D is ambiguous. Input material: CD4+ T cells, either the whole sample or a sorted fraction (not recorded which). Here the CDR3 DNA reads TGTGCCAGTAGTATCCCCGGGTACGAGCAGTACTTC. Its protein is CASSIPGYEQYF.